The 23 T cell receptor beta chains listed next were all sequenced from one sample in a study of T cell clonality in common variable immunodeficiency. Their specific antigens are unknown. This table comes from immunoSEQ multiplex PCR, and its TCRdb copy is limited to in-frame clones, with some not included. The sample offers approximately 29,000 clones and no singletons, the top ten holding 3.2%. Study observations and caveats: Reportedly, TCR beta sequences from common variable immunodeficiency showed fewer deletions and N-nucleotide insertions.

Sample: peripheral blood mononuclear cells. These receptors all stem from a human donor with common variable immunodeficiency.

This clone was observed at least ten times. The read finishes 3 residues shy of the CDR3 end, and the germline J gene is used to complete it. The J gene is TRBJ2-1, the V gene TRBV29-1, with TRBD2 identical over 7 bases. This CDR3 has 13 residues. Germline CDR1 SQVTM, CDR2 ANQGSEA. V was pared by 7 bases and J by 7 bases, with 10 bases of the junction left unmatched. The CDR3: CSGGGKLRNEQFF. The CDR3 bases that were read are TGCAGCGGGGGGGGGAAACTGAGGAATGAG.

On this clone itself: Read sequence stops 3 residues before the CDR3 end, and the germline J gene provides the missing end. The chain uses TRBV7-2 and TRBJ2-2; 9 nucleotides match TRBD1. CDR3 size: 13 residues. The germline V gene encodes CDR1 SGHTA and CDR2 FQGNSA. V dropped 6 bases and J dropped 6; count of bases not matched to a gene: 2. The chain's CDR3 is CASRHRGPGELFF. The CDR3 DNA, read in part, is TGTGCCAGCAGACACAGGGGGCCCGGGGAG.

This clone was observed at least ten times. The CDR3 end falls 3 residues outside the read, so it is completed with the germline J gene. This chain uses TRBV19 with TRBJ2-2; 14 nucleotides agree with TRBD2. Germline CDR1 and CDR2: LNHDA and SQIVND (reference sequence). J gave up 0 bases and V 5 bases, and 5 bases lay outside the gene matches. The CDR3 consists of 18 residues. The DNA read from the CDR3 is TGTGCCAGTAGTGATCGGGGACTAGCGGGAGCGAACACCGGGGAG. Protein product: CASSDRGLAGANTGE. The entire CDR3 is CASSDRGLAGANTGELFF.

This clone was counted many times. The read gets to within 3 residues of the CDR3 end, and the germline J gene fills in the rest. This sequence joins TRBV20-1 and TRBJ2-7; 10 nucleotides line up with TRBD2. The CDR3 totals 15 residues. The V segment lost 3 bases and the J segment 0 bases; nucleotides outside the gene matches: 5. Germline CDR1 and CDR2: DFQATT and SNEGSKA (reference sequence). Incomplete CDR3 DNA: TGCAGTGCTAGGGCCGGGACTAGCGCCTCCTACGAG. Amino acids: CSARAGTSASYE. The whole CDR3 protein is CSARAGTSASYEQYF.

This clone came up many times. The read terminates 3 residues ahead of where the CDR3 ends, so the germline J gene completes it. The V call is TRBV18, the J call TRBJ1-2; the D gene is possibly TRBD1 (6 bases). Trimming removed 0 bases at V and 2 bases at J, with 19 bases between. The CDR3 covers 18 residues. Germline CDR1 is KGHSH and CDR2 is LQKENI. The CDR3: CASSPPWTVQRVNYGYTF. CDR3 DNA (partial): TGTGCCAGCTCACCACCCTGGACAGTACAAAGAGTCAACTATGGC. Using reference TRBV18 and TRBJ1-2 for the parts outside the CDR3, the full variable domain is NAGVMQNPRHLVRRRGQEARLRCSPMKGHSHVYWYRQLPEEGLKFMVYLQKENIIDESGMPKERFSAEFPKEGPSILRIQQVVRGDSAAYFCASSPPWTVQRVNYGYTFGSGTRLTVV.

In its sample, this clone is medium-sized. The CDR3 extends 3 residues past the end of the read, so its final part is completed from the germline J gene. The chain joins TRBV19 to TRBJ2-1; the match to TRBD1 covers 11 bases. The CDR3 runs to 14 residues. The V gene end was trimmed by 11 bases and the J gene end by 6 bases; junction bases not matched to a gene: 9. Per germline, CDR1 LNHDA and CDR2 SQIVND (reference sequence). Here the CDR3 reads CASGWGTGGNEQFF. The covered CDR3 bases are TGTGCCTCCGGTTGGGGGACAGGGGGCAATGAG.

At least ten counts were recorded for this clone. Read coverage stops 3 residues before the CDR3 terminus; the germline J gene supplies the remainder. The chain recombines TRBV20-1 with TRBJ2-2, with D possibly TRBD2 on 5 matching bases. The length of the CDR3 is 14 residues. Looked up from germline, CDR1 is DFQATT and CDR2 is SNEGSKA (reference sequence). Trimming shortened V by 6 bases and J by 2 bases, and 13 bases separated the two germline ends. The chain's CDR3 is CSARGSTNTGELFF. The part of the CDR3 DNA that was read is TGCAGTGCACGAGGGTCCACTAACACCGGGGAG.

There are many counts of this clone. The CDR3 extends 3 residues past the end of the read, so its final part is completed from the germline J gene. The same CDR3 can be traced to other DNA sequences in this sample. The chain is built from TRBV18 and TRBJ2-1, with D possibly matching TRBD2 (6 bases). Germline CDR1 and CDR2: KGHSH and LQKENI. The CDR3 length is 12 residues. Trimming removed 3 bases at V and 7 bases at J, with 7 bases between. The DNA read from the CDR3 is TGTGCCAGCTCACCGGCGGGAAATGAG. Translating gives CASSPAGNE. The entire CDR3 is CASSPAGNEQFF.

This clone turned up a few times. Read coverage stops 3 residues before the CDR3 terminus; the germline J gene supplies the remainder. The chain is built from TRBV7-3 and TRBJ2-1, with 12 positions matching TRBD2. Trimming took 3 bases from V and 6 from J; bases not matched to a gene: 6. Germline assignment: CDR1 SGHTA and CDR2 FQGTGA. The CDR3 covers 16 residues. The CDR3 sequence: CASSFGTSGFGNEQFF. The covered CDR3 bases are TGTGCCAGCAGCTTTGGGACTAGCGGGTTTGGCAATGAG.

At least ten counts were recorded for this clone. Coverage ceases 3 residues before the CDR3 finishes, and the germline J gene fills in the end. J is TRBJ1-4 and V is TRBV5-5; no clear D gene. Trimming left V 0 bases short and J 7 bases short, with 13 bases between. The CDR3 contains 15 residues. Germline V gene lookup returns CDR1 SGHKS and CDR2 YYEKEE (reference sequence). CDR3 bases read: TGTGCCAGCAGCTTGGGGATACGGGCGGGTGAAAAA. Its protein is CASSLGIRAGEK. The full CDR3 protein reads CASSLGIRAGEKLFF.

The table lists this clone with many counts. The read ends 3 residues before the CDR3 terminus; that terminus is restored from the germline J gene. V is TRBV5-1 and J is TRBJ1-1, with unresolved D. V lost 1 base, J lost 1 base, and 8 bases lay in between. The CDR3 is 14 amino acids. Germline-derived CDR1 and CDR2 are SGHRS and YFSETQ. CDR3 amino acids: CASSLRSGNTEAFF. The CDR3 DNA, read in part, is TGCGCCAGCAGCTTGCGTTCAGGGAACACTGAA.

To note about this clone: The CDR3 extends 3 residues past the end of the read, so its final part is completed from the germline J gene. The chain couples TRBV7-8 to TRBJ2-5, with TRBD2 matching over 11 bases. The CDR3 consists of 15 residues. V trimming: 4 bases; J trimming: 3 bases; junction bases outside the gene matches: 4. Germline assignment: CDR1 SGHVS and CDR2 FQNEAQ. The part of the CDR3 DNA that was read is TGTGCCAGCAGCTCCTTGACTAGCGGGAAAGAGACC. As protein: CASSSLTSGKET. The full CDR3 reads CASSSLTSGKETQYF.

This clone was seen only a few times. The CDR3 end lies 3 residues beyond the end of the read and is filled in from the germline J gene. This chain joins TRBV20-1 and TRBJ2-1, with 7 positions matching TRBD2. From germline, CDR1 is DFQATT and CDR2 SNEGSKA (reference sequence). The V segment lost 5 bases and the J segment 6 bases; nucleotides outside the gene matches: 10. The CDR3 totals 14 residues. The CDR3 bases that were read are TGCAGTGCTCCGGGACTATCAAGTACCAATGAG. This sequence encodes CSAPGLSSTNE. The entire CDR3 protein is CSAPGLSSTNEQFF.

This clone was seen repeatedly, ten times or more. Coverage ceases 3 residues before the CDR3 finishes, and the germline J gene fills in the end. The chain recombines TRBV19 with TRBJ2-1; 8 positions agree with TRBD2. Looked up from germline, CDR1 is LNHDA and CDR2 is SQIVND (reference sequence). CDR3 size: 20 residues. The junction had 20 bases not matched to a gene; V was cut back by 4 bases and J by 3 bases. Here the CDR3 reads CASSTQFGGSLAGSYNEQFF. Incomplete CDR3 DNA: TGTGCCAGTAGTACCCAGTTCGGCGGTTCTTTAGCGGGAAGCTACAATGAG.

This clone has ten or more counts. The read finishes 3 residues shy of the CDR3 end, and the germline J gene is used to complete it. The chain employs TRBV19 and TRBJ2-4, with D possibly matching TRBD2 (7 bases). Germline loops: CDR1 LNHDA, CDR2 SQIVND (reference sequence). The CDR3 is 16 amino acids. Trimming took off 1 base at V and 7 bases at J, with 17 bases between the two ends. The sequenced CDR3 bases are TGTGCCAGTAGTATAGGGGGAGGGGGGGCCCGGAACATT. It codes for CASSIGGGGARNI. The full CDR3 reads CASSIGGGGARNIQYF.

CDR3 in amino acids: CASSIAGRSSPLHF. The part of the CDR3 DNA that was read is TGTGCCAGTAGTATAGCTGGCAGATCTTCACCC. The genes are TRBV19 and TRBJ1-6, with D hard to call. From the germline J gene comes the end of the CDR3, since the read stops 3 residues before it. V lost 1 base and J lost 9, with 10 bases in between. The CDR3 is 14 amino acids. Germline-derived CDR1 and CDR2 are LNHDA and SQIVND (reference sequence). The full variable domain, completed using reference TRBV19 and TRBJ1-6, is DGGITQSPKYLFRKEGQNVTLSCEQNLNHDAMYWYRQDPGQGLRLIYYSQIVNDFQKGDIAEGYSVSREKKESFPLTVTSAQKNPTAFYLCASSIAGRSSPLHFGNGTRLTVT.

This clone was observed many times. The CDR3 end falls 3 residues outside the read, so it is completed with the germline J gene. The V call is TRBV2, the J call TRBJ1-1; D gene ambiguous. Between the trimmed V and J ends, which lost 0 bases and 3 bases, there was a span of 11 bases. CDR1 and CDR2 (germline): SNHLY, FYNNEI. The CDR3 covers 15 residues. The CDR3 loop reads CASSEAPQKYTEAFF. The CDR3 DNA, read in part, is TGTGCCAGCAGTGAAGCGCCACAGAAATACACTGAA.

Many counts were recorded for this clone. Sequencing ends 3 residues short of the CDR3 end; the germline J gene provides the rest. V gene TRBV14 combines with J gene TRBJ2-6, with D possibly being TRBD1 (5 bases). CDR1 is SGHDN and CDR2 is FVKESK in the germline V gene. V lost 1 base and J 3 bases, leaving 10 bases between the germline ends. The CDR3 is 16 residues long. CDR3 residues: CASSQAVGRGANVLTF. The DNA read from the CDR3 is TGTGCCAGCAGCCAAGCCGTGGGGCGTGGGGCCAACGTC. Variable domain in full (rest from reference TRBV14 and TRBJ2-6): EAGVTQFPSHSVIEKGQTVTLRCDPISGHDNLYWYRRVMGKEIKFLLHFVKESKQDESGMPNNRFLAERTGGTYSTLKVQPAELEDSGVYFCASSQAVGRGANVLTFGAGSRLTVL.

This clone was seen ten or more times. The read terminates 3 residues ahead of where the CDR3 ends, so the germline J gene completes it. Within the sample, other DNA sequences also encode this same CDR3. The V gene is TRBV2, the J gene TRBJ2-1; TRBD2 agrees at 13 bases. The trim removed 3 bases at V and 7 bases at J, leaving 3 bases unmatched. Germline-derived CDR1 and CDR2 are SNHLY and FYNNEI. The CDR3 runs to 15 residues. The covered CDR3 bases are TGTGCCAGCAGTGACGGACTAGCGGGAGTAAATGAG. Encoded protein: CASSDGLAGVNE. The whole CDR3 protein is CASSDGLAGVNEQFF.

There are a few counts of this clone. From the germline J gene comes the end of the CDR3, since the read stops 3 residues before it. The V gene is TRBV19, the J gene TRBJ1-5; TRBD1 is a possible D gene (6 bases). CDR3 size: 15 residues. The V gene lost 3 bases and the J gene lost 2 bases, with 11 bases spanning the gap. Germline CDR1 and CDR2: LNHDA and SQIVND (reference sequence). The chain's CDR3 is CASSIPGARNQPQHF. Partial CDR3 DNA: TGTGCCAGTAGTATCCCAGGGGCGCGCAATCAGCCC.

This clone showed up many times. With the read ending 3 residues before the CDR3 end, the germline J gene is used to fill in that end. The J gene is TRBJ2-7, the V gene TRBV28, with 7 positions matching TRBD1. This CDR3 has 12 residues. V dropped 4 bases and J dropped 6; count of bases not matched to a gene: 3. Germline CDR1 MDHEN, CDR2 SYDVKM. This chain's CDR3 is CASSYNRGEQYF. Partial CDR3 DNA: TGTGCCAGCAGTTATAACAGGGGCGAG.

The sample holds many counts of this clone. Sequencing ends 3 residues short of the CDR3 end; the germline J gene provides the rest. Other DNA sequences in the sample encode the same CDR3. The rearrangement links TRBV20-1 to TRBJ1-1; D is ambiguous. Germline V CDR1 and CDR2: DFQATT, SNEGSKA (reference sequence). The CDR3 contains 14 residues. The V end was cut by 0 bases, the J end by 4 bases, with 12 bases between. The DNA read from the CDR3 is TGCAGTGCTAGAGATCGGCCAGAGGGCACTGAA. This translates into CSARDRPEGTE. The entire CDR3 is CSARDRPEGTEAFF.

This clone has a count of ten or more. The CDR3 loop reads CASSPTGRGYTDTQYF. The part of the CDR3 DNA that was read is TGTGCCAGCAGCCCCACCGGGCGGGGCTACACAGATACG. The V gene is TRBV14, the J gene TRBJ2-3; tentatively, D is TRBD2 (6 bases). Read coverage stops 3 residues before the CDR3 terminus; the germline J gene supplies the remainder. The CDR3 contains 16 residues. V was clipped by 4 bases and J by 2 bases, with 16 bases between them. The germline CDR1 and CDR2 sequences are SGHDN and FVKESK. Supplemented by reference TRBV14 and TRBJ2-3, the full variable domain reads EAGVTQFPSHSVIEKGQTVTLRCDPISGHDNLYWYRRVMGKEIKFLLHFVKESKQDESGMPNNRFLAERTGGTYSTLKVQPAELEDSGVYFCASSPTGRGYTDTQYFGPGTRLTVL.